This TCR beta chain was retrieved from a study of T cell repertoires in cytomegalovirus infection. At the level of the study: From public TCR beta signatures came an indication of both CMV infection and matching HLA type. Overall study results and limits: The study found HLA-C-restricted CMV-specific TCR beta clonotypes dominating the ex vivo response.

This clonotype was seen a handful of times. Its antigen is not identified. MiXCR was run by TCRdb on the reads, yielding one entry per CDR3 protein. The sample holds some 150,000 distinct CDR3 sequences, roughly a quarter seen once. The J segment lost 0 bases and the V segment lost 10 bases, leaving 6 bases of the junction unmatched. CDR1 and CDR2 from the germline V gene are LNHDA and SQIVND (reference sequence). This CDR3 has 14 residues. The rearrangement links TRBV19 to TRBJ1-3; 7 nucleotides agree with TRBD1. This clonotype was obtained from a human donor in good health (CMV status not recorded). Some clones in this sample may be carry-over from other donors' samples. Sequencing was performed on PBMCs. The CDR3 nucleotides are TGTGCCACCAGACAGGGAAGCTCTGGAAACACCATATATTTT. It translates to CATRQGSSGNTIYF. The whole variable domain, filled in from reference TRBV19 and TRBJ1-3, reads DGGITQSPKYLFRKEGQNVTLSCEQNLNHDAMYWYRQDPGQGLRLIYYSQIVNDFQKGDIAEGYSVSREKKESFPLTVTSAQKNPTAFYLCATRQGSSGNTIYFGEGSWLTVV.